The clone carrying this T cell receptor beta chain is a singleton in its sample. This entry belongs to a study of blood T cell repertoires in COVID-19. Study background: Some COVID-19 samples were acute and others convalescent; all came from the United States, Italy and Spain. T cells, B-cell-depleted T cells, or PBMCs provided the cDNA or gDNA that served as material.

Trimming pared 0 bases from V and 4 bases from J, leaving 7 bases between. Germline CDR1 GTSNPN, CDR2 SVGIG (reference sequence). The CDR3 is 13 residues long. Source study methods: Estimated nucleated cell counts came from reference gene primer amplification. The assay was immunoSEQ multiplex PCR, and TCRdb's table has in-frame clones only and misses some. V and J calls and clone size are those listed in that table; D and trimming were worked out from the DNA. The data contain some 140,000 clones, 78% of them singletons. Sample: peripheral blood. The sequence derives from an elderly man with acute or convalescent COVID-19. V and J are TRBV30 and TRBJ1-3, with no clear D. The CDR3, as DNA: TGTGCCTGGAGTGTACTCCTCGGAAACACCATATATTTT. Encoded protein: CAWSVLLGNTIYF.